The clone carrying this T cell receptor beta chain has at least ten counts. Its antigen is unidentified. This sample is part of a study of spatial heterogeneity in lung cancer. Overall study context: Sequences of the beta chain were consistently detected in greater numbers than alpha-chain sequences.

TCRdb used MiXCR to reprocess the 5' RACE reads, holding one entry per CDR3 protein. The data show around 100,000 distinct CDR3 sequences, with 4.4% seen just once and over 20% held by the top ten. Noted time point: sample taken at primary tumor resection. Unsorted tumor, nontumor lung tissue or cryopreserved PBMC supplied the whole RNA. J lost 7 bases, V lost 0 bases, and 5 bases had no gene match. Germline V gene sequence: CDR1 SQVTM, CDR2 ANQGSEA. This CDR3 has 15 amino acids. Findings of the study overall: Tumors with more nonsynonymous mutations had more expanded intratumoral alpha and beta TCRs.

This chain links TRBV29-1 with TRBJ2-4; TRBD2 agrees at 11 bases. The input for sequencing was lung tumor tissue, taken at surgery. The clonotype comes from a male donor with early-stage non-small cell lung cancer. CDR3: CSVEDRSSGGNIQYF. The CDR3 DNA follows: TGCAGCGTTGAAGATCGGTCTAGCGGGGGGAACATTCAGTACTTC.